What follows describes a single T cell receptor (beta chain). The antigen remains undetermined. CMV status came from CD4+ IFNgamma after overnight CMV lysate stimulation. The data stem from a study of naive and memory T cell subsets. Study-wide points: In naive cells, over 90% of TCR sequences were seen only once.

Two oligonucleotides, mixed equimolar, formed the beta constant-region primer covering TRBC1 and TRBC2. TCRdb fed the UMI-ligation and nested PCR reads into MiXCR, producing one record per CDR3 protein. The sample lists about 150,000 distinct CDR3 sequences, about 17% occurring once. Sequenced: naive CD4+ T cells from blood. This receptor was identified in a human donor in good health.

CDR3 amino acids: CASSPSLTSVENEQYF. CDR3 DNA sequence: TGTGCCAGCAGCCCAAGTTTGACTAGCGTGGAAAACGAGCAGTACTTC. The chain has TRBV3-1 and TRBJ2-7; 8 positions agree with TRBD2. Trimming removed 4 bases from V and 5 bases from J; junction bases left unmatched: 13. CDR1 is LGHDT and CDR2 is YNNKEL in the germline V gene (reference sequence). The CDR3 extends over 16 amino acids.